The rows below give T cell receptor beta chains drawn from one sample of a study of regulatory dendritic cells for organ transplantation. Repertoires were generated with immunoSEQ multiplex PCR, while TCRdb's copy carries only in-frame clones and drops some. The table lists over 4,500 clones, 55% to 65% of them singletons. The material sequenced was memory CD8+ T cells from blood. Receptors were obtained from a human donor in good health. CDR3s include the opening cysteine and the closing phenylalanine or tryptophan. The D gene is left open where the match is weak. For some rows the clone size is stated as once, few or many, or as a class when expanded; others skip it.

d_call	v_call	j_call	clone_size	cdr3_aa	cdr3_nt
TRBD1	TRBV6-6	TRBJ2-7	few	CAKRDSLPNYEQYF	TGTGCCAAGAGGGACAGCCTCCCTAACTACGAGCAGTACTTC
NA	TRBV12-5	TRBJ1-1	NA	CASGLEGFAMNTEAFF	TGTGCTAGTGGTTTGGAGGGGTTTGCCATGAACACTGAAGCTTTCTTT
NA	TRBV5-6	TRBJ2-7	few	CASSLGLEQYF	TGTGCCAGCAGCTTGGGTCTCGAGCAGTACTTC
NA	TRBV7-9	TRBJ2-2	NA	CASSLTGWNTGELFF	TGTGCCAGCAGCCTTACAGGGTGGAACACCGGGGAGCTGTTTTTT
NA	TRBV19	TRBJ2-1	few	CATRGGSYNEQFF	TGTGCCACGAGGGGGGGCTCCTACAATGAGCAGTTCTTC
TRBD1	TRBV5-1	TRBJ2-2	once	CASSLAGTVPNTGELFF	TGCGCCAGCAGCTTGGCCGGGACAGTACCGAACACCGGGGAGCTGTTTTTT
NA	TRBV19	TRBJ1-4	NA	CASKQGATNEKLFF	TGTGCCAGTAAACAGGGCGCAACTAATGAAAAACTGTTTTTT
NA	TRBV6-5	TRBJ1-5	NA	CASSPGRVDQPQHF	TGTGCCAGCAGCCCCGGGAGGGTGGATCAGCCCCAGCATTTT
TRBD1	TRBV5-6	TRBJ1-2	medium-sized	CASSLLQGDYGYTF	TGTGCCAGCAGCTTGCTTCAGGGGGACTATGGCTACACCTTC
NA	TRBV27	TRBJ1-1	once	CASSLGRAWTEAFF	TGTGCCAGCAGTTTAGGCAGGGCGTGGACTGAAGCTTTCTTT
NA	TRBV4-1	TRBJ2-4	once	CASSQDRRLSDIQYF	TGCGCCAGCAGCCAAGATCGAAGGCTTAGCGACATTCAGTACTTC
TRBD1	TRBV11-2	TRBJ2-2	once	CASSVQRNRDRIRELFF	TGTGCCAGCAGCGTACAGAGGAACCGGGACAGGATCCGGGAGCTGTTTTTT
TRBD2	TRBV4-2	TRBJ2-3	NA	CASSSGTSGGFWTDTQYF	TGTGCCAGCAGCTCCGGGACTAGCGGGGGGTTTTGGACAGATACGCAGTATTTT
NA	TRBV7-8	TRBJ1-1	NA	CASSTTTGGRAEAFF	TGTGCCAGCAGCACAACCACGGGCGGGAGGGCTGAAGCTTTCTTT
NA	TRBV5-5	TRBJ2-7	NA	CASSLEGEDEQYF	TGTGCCAGCAGCTTGGAAGGGGAGGACGAGCAGTACTTC
TRBD1	TRBV7-9	TRBJ1-2	few	CASSLGQGEGYTF	TGTGCCAGCAGCTTAGGGCAGGGGGAAGGCTACACCTTC
TRBD1	TRBV7-8	TRBJ1-2	NA	CASSDGQGWVTF	TGTGCCAGCAGCGACGGACAGGGATGGGTCACCTTC
NA	TRBV14	TRBJ2-7	NA	CASSQGSGEQYF	TGTGCCAGCAGCCAAGGGTCGGGCGAGCAGTACTTC
NA	TRBV5-1	TRBJ1-1	NA	CASRVDSTMNTEAFF	TGCGCCAGCAGAGTGGACAGCACAATGAACACTGAAGCTTTCTTT
TRBD1	TRBV29-1	TRBJ1-1	NA	CSVETGYTEAFF	TGCAGCGTTGAGACAGGGTACACTGAAGCTTTCTTT
NA	TRBV9	TRBJ1-1	NA	CASSVGGGGRDTEAFF	TGTGCCAGCAGCGTAGGTGGAGGAGGGAGGGACACTGAAGCTTTCTTT
NA	TRBV7-9	TRBJ1-4	NA	CASSLIELSEKLFF	TGTGCCAGCAGCCTAATAGAGTTGTCTGAAAAACTGTTTTTT
TRBD1	TRBV4-1	TRBJ1-5	NA	CASSQERTGGNQPQHF	TGCGCCAGCAGCCAAGAACGAACAGGGGGCAATCAGCCCCAGCATTTT
NA	TRBV9	TRBJ1-1	NA	CASSEGQGGITEAFF	TGTGCCAGCAGCGAGGGGCAGGGAGGAATCACTGAAGCTTTCTTT
TRBD1	TRBV7-9	TRBJ1-2	NA	CASSDMGQNNGYTF	TGTGCCAGCAGCGACATGGGACAGAATAATGGCTACACCTTC
TRBD1	TRBV10-1	TRBJ2-7	medium-sized	CASSEPPGQGYHEQYF	TGCGCCAGCAGTGAGCCCCCGGGACAGGGATACCACGAGCAGTACTTC
NA	TRBV4-3	TRBJ1-2	NA	CASSQGSRWASGGYTF	TGCGCCAGCAGCCAAGGTTCCAGGTGGGCATCTGGTGGCTACACCTTC
NA	TRBV11-3	TRBJ2-3	NA	CASSLGRGAVTQYF	TGTGCCAGCAGCTTAGGCAGGGGGGCCGTTACGCAGTATTTT
NA	TRBV7-4	TRBJ1-2	NA	CASSPLGTSYGYTF	TGTGCCAGCAGCCCCCTCGGGACAAGCTATGGCTACACCTTC
NA	TRBV2	TRBJ2-7	medium-sized	CASSGENSYEQYF	TGTGCCAGCTCCGGGGAAAACTCCTACGAGCAGTACTTC
TRBD2	TRBV18	TRBJ2-3	NA	CASSGGLAGTDTQYF	TGTGCCAGCTCAGGTGGACTAGCGGGCACAGATACGCAGTATTTT
TRBD1	TRBV9	TRBJ1-1	NA	CASSPWTGRRSTEAFF	TGTGCCAGCAGCCCGTGGACAGGGCGGCGGAGCACTGAAGCTTTCTTT
NA	TRBV4-1	TRBJ1-3	once	CASSRQASSGNTIYF	TGCGCCAGCAGTCGACAGGCGAGCTCTGGAAACACCATATATTTT
TRBD1	TRBV7-9	TRBJ2-2	NA	CASRPPGQVTGELFF	TGTGCCAGCAGGCCTCCGGGACAGGTCACCGGGGAGCTGTTTTTT
TRBD1	TRBV7-2	TRBJ1-5	NA	CASSLGTVNQPQHF	TGTGCCAGCAGCCTTGGGACAGTCAATCAGCCCCAGCATTTT
NA	TRBV7-9	TRBJ2-7	NA	CASSSALPGYEQYF	TGTGCCAGCAGCTCGGCTTTACCCGGGTACGAGCAGTACTTC